The 25 T cell receptor beta chains in this list originate from one sample, sequenced in a study of cytomegalovirus exposure and HLA in healthy donors. In the PCR, 60 Vbeta and 13 Jbeta primers were used. The protocol was immunoSEQ multiplex PCR, while the TCRdb copy is restricted to in-frame clones and leaves out a portion. The sample contains 150,000 to 200,000 clones, 75% to 90% of which appear only once. Sequenced sample: PBMCs. All receptors derive from a man aged 35 to 55 in good health and CMV-seropositive.

In its sample, this clone was seen a few times. The rearrangement links TRBV5-3 to TRBJ2-4, with D possibly matching TRBD1 (5 bases). TRBV5-3 is an ORF, with its function uncertain. With 0 bases removed from V and 1 base from J, the gap between germline ends came to 8 bases. This CDR3 has 15 residues. The chain's CDR3 is CARSLVSGAKNIQYF. CDR3 coding DNA: TGTGCCAGAAGCTTGGTATCAGGGGCCAAAAACATTCAGTACTTC.

The chain combines TRBV6-6 with TRBJ1-2; TRBD1 is a possible D gene (6 bases). The CDR3 runs to 13 residues. Trimming left V 5 bases short and J 7 bases short, with 14 bases between. Germline CDR1 is MNHNY and CDR2 is SVGAGI (reference sequence). CDR3 sequence (DNA): TGTGCCAGCAGTCCTGCAGGGGCCGCTGGCTACACCTTC. Encoded protein: CASSPAGAAGYTF.

The chain combines TRBV5-6 with TRBJ1-1, with D tentatively TRBD1 (5 bases). The germline V gene encodes CDR1 SGHDT and CDR2 YYEEEE. V was shortened by 2 bases and J by 11 bases, with 16 bases between the two germline ends. CDR3 length equals 13 residues. The DNA of the CDR3 is TGTGCCAGCAGCTTCGACAGTTCCCGGGGGGCTTTCTTT. Protein sequence: CASSFDSSRGAFF.

V and J are TRBV9 and TRBJ2-7; maybe TRBD2 (7 bases). Germline CDR1 reads SGDLS; CDR2 reads YYNGEE. The CDR3 covers 15 residues. Trimming left V 3 bases short and J 6 bases short, with 19 bases between. CDR3 region: CASSEDGGGAAEQYF. CDR3 nucleotides: TGTGCCAGCAGCGAAGACGGTGGGGGGGCCGCCGAGCAGTACTTC.

This rearrangement joins TRBV5-1 to TRBJ2-5; weak D call: TRBD2 (5 bases). Per germline, CDR1 SGHRS and CDR2 YFSETQ. V shed 0 bases and J shed 4 bases, with 7 bases lying between them. This CDR3 contains 13 residues. CDR3 DNA: TGCGCCAGCAGCTTGGCTGGACTAGAGACCCAGTACTTC. Protein: CASSLAGLETQYF. Supplemented by reference TRBV5-1 and TRBJ2-5, the full variable domain reads KAGVTQTPRYLIKTRGQQVTLSCSPISGHRSVSWYQQTPGQGLQFLFEYFSETQRNKGNFPGRFSGRQFSNSRSEMNVSTLELGDSALYLCASSLAGLETQYFGPGTRLLVL.

This clone appeared once. The gene calls are TRBV5-4 and TRBJ2-3; 12 nucleotides agree with TRBD1. Trimming cost V 0 bases and J 9 bases; bases outside gene matches: 8. The CDR3 has 16 amino acids. CDR1 SGHNT and CDR2 YYREEE come from the germline V gene (reference sequence). The CDR3 loop is CASSLEASGTGGTQYF. The DNA of the CDR3 is TGTGCCAGCAGCTTGGAGGCTAGCGGGACAGGGGGCACGCAGTATTTT.

V usage is TRBV11-2 and J usage is TRBJ1-3; 9 bases match TRBD1. The J segment lost 2 bases and the V segment lost 5 bases, leaving 4 bases of the junction unmatched. CDR1 is SGHAT, CDR2 FQNNGV, per germline. The CDR3 is 15 amino acids. CDR3 DNA sequence: TGTGCCAGCAGCGCCGGGACAGGGCCTGGAAACACCATATATTTT. Translation: CASSAGTGPGNTIYF.

The chain has TRBV2 and TRBJ2-3, with TRBD2 matching over 9 bases. The V gene end was trimmed by 7 bases and the J gene end by 7 bases; junction bases not matched to a gene: 9. There are 14 residues in the CDR3. From germline, CDR1 is SNHLY and CDR2 FYNNEI. The CDR3 protein is CASTLGTSQYTQYF. DNA for the CDR3: TGTGCCAGCACTCTCGGGACTAGCCAATATACGCAGTATTTT.

This clone occurred a few times. The CDR3 DNA reads as TGTGCCAGCAGCCCACAGGGGGTGGGTGAAAAACTGTTTTTT. This sequence encodes CASSPQGVGEKLFF. This chain uses TRBV4-2 with TRBJ1-4, with 8 bases lining up with TRBD1. The CDR3 extends over 14 amino acids. V was clipped by 4 bases and J by 7 bases; unmatched bases: 5. Germline CDR1 reads LGHNA; CDR2 reads YNFKEQ.

V gene TRBV5-8 combines with J gene TRBJ2-5; 9 positions agree with TRBD1. After removal of 4 bases from V and 5 bases from J, the junction contained 6 bases not matched to a gene. The germline CDR1 and CDR2 sequences are SGHTS and YDEGEE. The length of the CDR3 is 14 residues. The DNA of the CDR3 is TGTGCCAGCAGCACAGGGGGCGGGTTGGAGACCCAGTACTTC. This encodes CASSTGGGLETQYF.

The chain links TRBV15 to TRBJ2-7; 9 bases fit TRBD1. CDR1 and CDR2 (germline): LNHNV, YYDKDF (reference sequence). The CDR3 covers 14 residues. V was pared by 4 bases and J by 4 bases, with 5 bases of the junction left unmatched. The DNA for the CDR3 is TGTGCCACCAGCACGGGACAGGGCGAGTACGAGCAGTACTTC. Its protein is CATSTGQGEYEQYF.

This chain joins TRBV6-5 and TRBJ1-6; D unclear. Trimming cost V 2 bases and J 5 bases, with 7 bases left between them. Germline V CDR1 and CDR2: MNHEY, SVGAGI. The CDR3 has 14 amino acids. CDR3: CASSYVGNNSPLHF. In nucleotides, the CDR3 is TGTGCCAGCAGTTACGTCGGGAATAATTCACCCCTCCACTTT.

The V call is TRBV7-2, the J call TRBJ1-1; possibly TRBD1 for D (6 bases). The germline gives CDR1 SGHTA, CDR2 FQGNSA. The CDR3 has 16 amino acids. V lost 5 bases and J lost 6, with 22 bases in between. CDR3 bases: TGTGCCAGCAGCCTATCGGGACACCAAGGGAGAGCTGAAGCTTTCTTT. It specifies CASSLSGHQGRAEAFF.

V usage is TRBV6-1 and J usage is TRBJ2-1; TRBD2 aligns across 11 bases. This CDR3 spans 12 amino acids. The germline V gene encodes CDR1 MNHNS and CDR2 SASEGT. Unmatched junction bases numbered 4, after V lost 6 bases and J lost 12 bases. In DNA form, the CDR3 reads TGTGCCAGCAGCAATCTAGCGGGGGGGCAGTTCTTC. It yields the protein CASSNLAGGQFF.

The chain employs TRBV7-9 and TRBJ2-5; D is unclear. The CDR3 loop spans 11 amino acids. Trimming took 3 bases from V and 4 from J, leaving 3 bases between them. The germline V gene has CDR1 SEHNR and CDR2 FQNEAQ (reference sequence). CDR3 DNA sequence: TGTGCCAGCAGCTTTCGAGAGACCCAGTACTTC. Protein: CASSFRETQYF.

The chain recombines TRBV15 with TRBJ2-1; 7 nucleotides agree with TRBD1. There are 13 residues in the CDR3. CDR1 is LNHNV, CDR2 YYDKDF, per germline (reference sequence). V shed 5 bases, J shed 8 bases, and the junction held 6 bases outside the gene matches. The CDR3 reads CATSRRTGYEQFF. The CDR3 DNA sequence: TGTGCCACCAGCCGAAGGACAGGTTATGAGCAGTTCTTC.

This chain connects TRBV29-1 to TRBJ1-4; no firm D call. Trimming left V 3 bases short and J 8 bases short, with 7 bases between. CDR3 length: 11 amino acids. Per germline, CDR1 SQVTM and CDR2 ANQGSEA. The CDR3 DNA is TGCAGCGTTGACGAGAACGAAAAACTGTTTTTT. Its protein is CSVDENEKLFF. Combining the CDR3 with reference TRBV29-1 and TRBJ1-4 gives the whole variable domain SAVISQKPSRDICQRGTSLTIQCQVDSQVTMMFWYRQQPGQSLTLIATANQGSEATYESGFVIDKFPISRPNLTFSTLTVSNMSPEDSSIYLCSVDENEKLFFGSGTQLSVL.

This clone is a singleton in its sample. The chain is built from TRBV27 and TRBJ2-5; maybe TRBD1 (6 bases). CDR3 length equals 13 residues. The germline V gene encodes CDR1 MNHEY and CDR2 SMNVEV (reference sequence). V lost 5 bases and J lost 5, with 12 bases in between. The CDR3 region has the DNA TGTGCCAGCAGTGTTGGGGGCCGCGAGACCCAGTACTTC. It specifies CASSVGGRETQYF.

The J gene is TRBJ1-2, the V gene TRBV30; 7 bases align to TRBD1. V lost 3 bases, J lost 3 bases, and 4 bases stayed unmatched. The germline CDR1 and CDR2 sequences are GTSNPN and SVGIG (reference sequence). The length of the CDR3 is 13 residues. Here the CDR3 DNA reads TGTGCCTGGAGCCCCGGGACAGACTATGGCTACACCTTC. Translation: CAWSPGTDYGYTF.

This clone was detected only once. The rearrangement joins TRBV19 to TRBJ2-2; TRBD1 might be the D (5 bases). V was pared by 4 bases and J by 7 bases, with 13 bases between. Germline V CDR1 and CDR2: LNHDA, SQIVND (reference sequence). The CDR3 length is 14 residues. The CDR3 is CASSNPGLSGELFF. The CDR3 DNA reads TGTGCCAGTAGTAATCCAGGGTTGAGCGGGGAGCTGTTTTTT.

This clone was observed a few times. The gene calls are TRBV19 and TRBJ1-6, with 9 bases lining up with TRBD1. V lost 3 bases and J lost 7; bases outside the gene matches: 4. This CDR3 is 15 amino acids long. Germline assignment: CDR1 LNHDA and CDR2 SQIVND (reference sequence). In DNA, the CDR3 is TGTGCCAGTAGTATCTGGACAGGGGACAATTCACCCCTCCACTTT. Translated: CASSIWTGDNSPLHF.

The chain combines TRBV5-1 with TRBJ1-6, with D perhaps matching TRBD1 (6 bases). CDR3 length equals 16 residues. The V end lost 0 bases, the J end lost 10 bases, and 17 bases lay between the germline ends. Germline loops: CDR1 SGHRS, CDR2 YFSETQ. CDR3 sequence: CASSLEVTGRGSPLHF. The CDR3, as DNA: TGCGCCAGCAGCTTGGAGGTGACAGGAAGGGGATCACCCCTCCACTTT. Variable domain in full (rest from reference TRBV5-1 and TRBJ1-6): KAGVTQTPRYLIKTRGQQVTLSCSPISGHRSVSWYQQTPGQGLQFLFEYFSETQRNKGNFPGRFSGRQFSNSRSEMNVSTLELGDSALYLCASSLEVTGRGSPLHFGNGTRLTVT.

The CDR3 sequence: CASSSGGTYTGELFF. The CDR3 DNA reads as TGTGCCAGTAGTTCGGGGGGCACCTACACCGGGGAGCTGTTTTTT. The chain links TRBV19 to TRBJ2-2, with D maybe TRBD2 (7 bases). This CDR3 spans 15 amino acids. Trimming removed 5 bases at V and 3 bases at J, with 13 bases between. CDR1 and CDR2 (germline): LNHDA, SQIVND (reference sequence).

The rearrangement links TRBV15 to TRBJ2-1; D unclear. Between the trimmed V and J ends, which lost 0 bases and 4 bases, there was a span of 13 bases. The CDR3 sequence is 16 residues long. Germline V gene lookup returns CDR1 LNHNV and CDR2 YYDKDF (reference sequence). CDR3 protein: CATSRDLTSRYNEQFF. CDR3 bases: TGTGCCACCAGCAGAGATCTGACTTCTAGGTACAATGAGCAGTTCTTC.

The chain couples TRBV15 to TRBJ2-5; D ambiguous. TRBJ2-7 explains the end of the DNA better; the J call may be wrong. Germline V gives CDR1 LNHNV, CDR2 YYDKDF (reference sequence). The length of the CDR3 is 16 residues. The CDR3: CATSRGMRLHSYEQYF. DNA of the CDR3: TGTGCCACCAGCAGAGGAATGAGACTTCATTCGTACGAGCAGTACTTC.